These 32 T cell receptor beta chains share one sample of origin, sequenced in a study of OX40 agonist ivuxolimab in advanced cancers. The receptor library was made with the immunoSEQ multiplex PCR assay. The table comes from immuneACCESS by way of TCRdb, which keeps in-frame sequences with V and J called. Part of the clones is missing from these tables; in studies checked, under half for an unresolved V gene and the rest for unknown reasons. The sample data list about 32,000 clones, and roughly 76% of these were observed just once. Of the sample, about a fifth falls within the top ten clones. The input for sequencing was CD4+ or CD8+ T cells sorted from blood, taken in a trial of the OX40 agonist ivuxolimab. These receptors all come from an adult with an advanced solid tumor such as melanoma, head and neck, liver or kidney cancer.

J is TRBJ1-1 and V is TRBV6-5; D gene uncertain. Trimming took off 4 bases at V and 0 bases at J, with 6 bases between the two ends. The germline V gene has CDR1 MNHEY and CDR2 SVGAGI. The CDR3 length is 13 residues. The CDR3 DNA sequence: TGTGCCAGCAGTTGGTACGTGAACACTGAAGCTTTCTTT. It encodes CASSWYVNTEAFF.

This clone was observed a few times. This sequence joins TRBV18 and TRBJ2-7, with a weak D call TRBD1 (5 bases). The CDR3 has 13 amino acids. Germline CDR1 reads KGHSH; CDR2 reads LQKENI. V was shortened by 5 bases and J by 1 base, with 9 bases between the two germline ends. The CDR3 loop is CASSMDTSYEQYF. The CDR3 coding sequence is TGTGCCAGCTCAATGGACACGTCCTACGAGCAGTACTTC.

The chain links TRBV6-1 to TRBJ2-3, with D possibly being TRBD2 (5 bases). The CDR3 contains 16 residues. V shed 2 bases and J shed 1 base, with 13 bases lying between them. Looked up from germline, CDR1 is MNHNS and CDR2 is SASEGT. The CDR3 loop reads CASSERRSLRTDTQYF. The CDR3 DNA is TGTGCCAGCAGTGAAAGGAGGTCACTACGCACAGATACGCAGTATTTT.

The chain couples TRBV5-1 to TRBJ2-3; D is possibly TRBD1 or TRBD2 (6 bases each). There are 17 residues in the CDR3. The V gene lost 1 base and the J gene lost 2 bases, with 17 bases spanning the gap. Per the germline V gene, CDR1 is SGHRS and CDR2 is YFSETQ. The CDR3 region is CASSLSFGGGFTDTQYF. DNA for the CDR3: TGCGCCAGCAGCTTGTCCTTCGGGGGCGGGTTCACAGATACGCAGTATTTT.

As regards this clone: Mismatch with germline at one junction end may stem from a read error. The chain uses TRBV5-6 and TRBJ2-6; 11 bases align to TRBD1. The CDR3 extends over 18 amino acids. CDR1 and CDR2 (germline): SGHDT, YYEEEE. CDR3 in DNA: TGTGCCAGCAGCTTATTTAGGACAGGGGGCTCTGGAGCCAACGTCCTGACTTTC. This translates into CASSLFRTGGSGANVLTF.

The chain combines TRBV10-3 with TRBJ2-1, with TRBD2 as a possible D gene (6 bases). The CDR3 has 13 amino acids. From germline, CDR1 is ENHRY and CDR2 SYGVKD. Trimming removed 7 bases from V and 7 bases from J, with 14 bases in between. CDR3 bases: TGTGCCATCAAAGACACGGGGGTTAATGAGCAGTTCTTC. Protein: CAIKDTGVNEQFF.

This chain links TRBV7-9 with TRBJ2-5, with unresolved D. V was trimmed by 8 bases and J by 5 bases, leaving 12 bases between them. This CDR3 spans 12 amino acids. Germline CDR1 reads SEHNR; CDR2 reads FQNEAQ (reference sequence). The CDR3 spells CASSPGAETQYF. In DNA form, the CDR3 reads TGTGCCAGCTCTCCTGGAGCCGAGACCCAGTACTTC.

The chain combines TRBV11-1 with TRBJ1-1; 7 bases are shared with TRBD1. The V segment lost 3 bases and the J segment 1 base; nucleotides outside the gene matches: 5. CDR3 length: 15 amino acids. The germline CDR1 and CDR2 sequences are SGHAT and FQDESV (reference sequence). The CDR3 sequence: CASSFGGQPNTEAFF. The CDR3 DNA follows: TGTGCCAGCAGCTTTGGGGGACAGCCGAACACTGAAGCTTTCTTT.

The V and J genes are TRBV5-1 and TRBJ1-4, with TRBD1 matching 10 bases. The J segment lost 5 bases and the V segment lost 2 bases, leaving 9 bases of the junction unmatched. The CDR3 extends over 17 amino acids. Germline CDR1 SGHRS, CDR2 YFSETQ. For the CDR3, the DNA is TGCGCCAGCAGCTTAGACAGGGGGCCCACTTGGAATGAAAAACTGTTTTTT. Its translation: CASSLDRGPTWNEKLFF.

The genes are TRBV6-1 and TRBJ2-6; TRBD1 is a possible D gene (5 bases). Germline CDR1 and CDR2: MNHNS and SASEGT. The CDR3 contains 15 residues. V was shortened by 2 bases and J by 4 bases, with 9 bases between the two germline ends. CDR3 DNA: TGTGCCAGCAGTGAAATTCGGACAGGGGCCAACGTCCTGACTTTC. This codes for CASSEIRTGANVLTF.

The sample holds one count of this clone. The chain couples TRBV7-2 to TRBJ2-5; D possibly matches TRBD1 or TRBD2 (5 bases each). Germline CDR1 SGHTA, CDR2 FQGNSA. There are 14 residues in the CDR3. The ends were cut back, 5 bases at V and 3 bases at J, with 13 bases in the middle. Written as DNA, the CDR3 is TGTGCCAGCAGCGCAGGGACCGCAAAAGAGACCCAGTACTTC. Translation: CASSAGTAKETQYF.

V gene TRBV18 combines with J gene TRBJ1-1, with TRBD1 as a possible D gene (6 bases). V was clipped by 5 bases and J by 1 base, with 8 bases between them. The germline gives CDR1 KGHSH, CDR2 LQKENI. The CDR3 runs to 13 residues. For the CDR3, the DNA is TGTGCCAGCTCATCGGGACAGAACACTGAAGCTTTCTTT. Translation: CASSSGQNTEAFF.

The chain joins TRBV6-1 to TRBJ2-1; D remains ambiguous. The ends were cut back, 6 bases at V and 7 bases at J, with 16 bases in the middle. The CDR3 loop spans 14 amino acids. Per germline, CDR1 MNHNS and CDR2 SASEGT. The CDR3: CASRAPRTLNEQFF. The CDR3 nucleotides read TGTGCCAGCAGAGCTCCCAGGACCCTAAATGAGCAGTTCTTC.

This chain joins TRBV5-6 and TRBJ1-1; TRBD1 is a possible D gene (5 bases). Germline CDR1 is SGHDT and CDR2 is YYEEEE. This CDR3 is built from 15 residues. The V and J ends lost 1 base and 1 base respectively, with 11 bases between them. CDR3 protein: CASSLPGVGNTEAFF. CDR3 DNA: TGTGCCAGCAGCTTGCCGGGGGTGGGGAACACTGAAGCTTTCTTT. The full variable domain, with the rest looked up from reference TRBV5-6 and TRBJ1-1, is DAGVTQSPTHLIKTRGQQVTLRCSPKSGHDTVSWYQQALGQGPQFIFQYYEEEERQRGNFPDRFSGHQFPNYSSELNVNALLLGDSALYLCASSLPGVGNTEAFFGQGTRLTVV.

The J gene is TRBJ1-1, the V gene TRBV5-1; 12 nucleotides agree with TRBD1. V was clipped by 3 bases and J by 11 bases; unmatched bases: 8. The CDR3 totals 14 residues. The germline V gene encodes CDR1 SGHRS and CDR2 YFSETQ. Here the CDR3 DNA reads TGCGCCAGCAGCTCGCCGGGACAGGGGGCCGTGGCTTTCTTT. Amino acids: CASSSPGQGAVAFF. The entire variable domain, with the rest obtained from reference TRBV5-1 and TRBJ1-1, is as follows: KAGVTQTPRYLIKTRGQQVTLSCSPISGHRSVSWYQQTPGQGLQFLFEYFSETQRNKGNFPGRFSGRQFSNSRSEMNVSTLELGDSALYLCASSSPGQGAVAFFGQGTRLTVV.

This clone was seen only once. J is TRBJ2-2 and V is TRBV7-9, with D perhaps TRBD2 (6 bases). CDR3 length equals 14 residues. The V end lost 8 bases, the J end lost 2 bases, and 12 bases lay between the germline ends. Germline CDR1 and CDR2: SEHNR and FQNEAQ (reference sequence). CDR3: CASVLALNTGELFF. The CDR3 region has the DNA TGTGCCAGCGTTCTAGCGCTAAACACCGGGGAGCTGTTTTTT.

In its sample, this clone was seen a few times. This rearrangement joins TRBV6-4 to TRBJ2-3; 8 bases match TRBD2. The V and J ends lost 8 bases and 2 bases, in that order; junction bases with no gene match: 15. Per germline, CDR1 MRHNA and CDR2 SNTAGT. This CDR3 is built from 17 residues. CDR3 nucleotides: TGTGCCAGCTTTGGAGCGGGAGAATTTAATCCCACAGATACGCAGTATTTT. It encodes CASFGAGEFNPTDTQYF.

The chain has TRBV7-2 and TRBJ2-6; no firm D call. Trimming took off 7 bases at V and 2 bases at J, with 12 bases between the two ends. The CDR3 spans 15 residues. CDR1 is SGHTA, CDR2 FQGNSA, per germline. CDR3 sequence (DNA): TGTGCCAGCACGGACCGAGGTCCTGGGGCCAACGTCCTGACTTTC. It encodes CASTDRGPGANVLTF.

This clone was counted a few times. The V and J genes are TRBV5-4 and TRBJ2-2; D is possibly TRBD1 (6 bases). The V and J ends lost 2 bases and 3 bases respectively, with 17 bases between them. The germline V gene has CDR1 SGHNT and CDR2 YYREEE (reference sequence). The CDR3 has 17 amino acids. The CDR3 reads CASSFGQGWTDTGELFF. CDR3 nucleotides: TGTGCCAGCAGCTTTGGGCAGGGGTGGACTGACACCGGGGAGCTGTTTTTT.

This clone was detected only a few times. The rearrangement uses TRBV27 and TRBJ2-5, with 8 bases identical to TRBD2. Germline CDR1 reads MNHEY; CDR2 reads SMNVEV (reference sequence). V lost 2 bases, J lost 5 bases, and 13 bases stayed unmatched. The CDR3 consists of 17 residues. CDR3 sequence: CASSLNPPGGRLETQYF. CDR3 coding DNA: TGTGCCAGCAGTTTAAATCCCCCGGGAGGGCGGTTGGAGACCCAGTACTTC.

This chain links TRBV9 with TRBJ2-1, with a weak D call TRBD2 (6 bases). Germline CDR1 reads SGDLS; CDR2 reads YYNGEE. V lost 1 base and J 3 bases, leaving 11 bases between the germline ends. The CDR3 is 15 amino acids. The CDR3 loop reads CASSVQAGYYNEQFF. CDR3 DNA: TGTGCCAGCAGCGTACAGGCGGGGTACTACAATGAGCAGTTCTTC.

Of note for this clone: The same CDR3 can be traced to other DNA sequences in this sample. The chain uses TRBV28 and TRBJ2-3, with 7 positions matching TRBD2. Germline V lookup: CDR1 MDHEN, CDR2 SYDVKM. The CDR3 is 15 residues long. The V gene end was trimmed by 4 bases and the J gene end by 1 base; junction bases not matched to a gene: 5. The CDR3 protein is CASSSGGSRTDTQYF. The DNA of the CDR3 is TGTGCCAGCAGTTCCGGGGGGTCGCGCACAGATACGCAGTATTTT.

DNA for the CDR3: TGTGCCAGCAGTAATAGCAATCAGCCCCAGCATTTT. Translation: CASSNSNQPQHF. The chain carries TRBV28 and TRBJ1-5, with no clear D. The germline V gene has CDR1 MDHEN and CDR2 SYDVKM. The ends were cut back, 5 bases at V and 0 bases at J, with 2 bases in the middle. This CDR3 is built from 12 residues.

The chain combines TRBV6-1 with TRBJ2-5; TRBD1 agrees at 7 bases. Trimming removed 4 bases from V and 2 bases from J; junction bases left unmatched: 4. This CDR3 has 14 amino acids. Germline CDR1 is MNHNS and CDR2 is SASEGT. The CDR3 DNA reads as TGTGCCAGCAGTGCAGACAGGGTACAAGAGACCCAGTACTTC. Protein sequence: CASSADRVQETQYF.

The J gene is TRBJ2-7, the V gene TRBV27, with D hard to call. In germline, CDR1 is MNHEY, CDR2 SMNVEV (reference sequence). The ends were cut back, 5 bases at V and 0 bases at J, with 11 bases in the middle. The CDR3 runs to 14 residues. The CDR3 sequence: CASSRSGFSYEQYF. The CDR3 DNA reads as TGTGCCAGCAGTAGGTCTGGATTCTCCTACGAGCAGTACTTC.

The chain joins TRBV7-2 to TRBJ2-1; unclear D gene. CDR1 and CDR2 (germline): SGHTA, FQGNSA. The CDR3 has 8 residues. V lost 10 bases to trimming and J lost 6 bases, with 1 base between them. CDR3 sequence reads: CATNEQFF. DNA for the CDR3: TGTGCCACCAATGAGCAGTTCTTC. The variable domain in full, with the rest retrieved from reference TRBV7-2 and TRBJ2-1, is GAGVSQSPSNKVTEKGKDVELRCDPISGHTALYWYRQSLGQGLEFLIYFQGNSAPDKSGLPSDRFSAERTGGSVSTLTIQRTQQEDSAVYLCATNEQFFGPGTRLTVL.

The rearrangement links TRBV6-5 to TRBJ2-1; no firm D call. CDR3 length: 14 amino acids. Germline V gene lookup returns CDR1 MNHEY and CDR2 SVGAGI. V was pared by 4 bases and J by 0 bases, with 7 bases between. CDR3: CASSFASSYNEQFF. The CDR3, as DNA: TGTGCCAGCAGTTTCGCTAGCTCCTACAATGAGCAGTTCTTC.

This chain links TRBV6-6 with TRBJ1-2; no definite D call. The CDR3 runs 14 residues. Trimming left V 0 bases short and J 8 bases short, with 13 bases between. The germline V gene encodes CDR1 MNHNY and CDR2 SVGAGI (reference sequence). CDR3 amino acids: CASSYSEGLDGYTF. DNA of the CDR3: TGTGCCAGCAGTTACTCTGAGGGCTTGGACGGCTACACCTTC.

The rearrangement uses TRBV7-9 and TRBJ2-7; a weak D match, TRBD1 (5 bases). Germline CDR1 is SEHNR and CDR2 is FQNEAQ (reference sequence). V lost 1 base and J lost 3, with 10 bases in between. This CDR3 has 14 amino acids. In nucleotides, the CDR3 is TGTGCCAGCAGCTTAGGACAGCTGAACTACGAGCAGTACTTC. It encodes CASSLGQLNYEQYF.

The chain uses TRBV2 and TRBJ1-5, with TRBD1 identical over 7 bases. V lost 5 bases and J lost 3; bases outside the gene matches: 4. The CDR3 has 14 residues. Germline V gene sequence: CDR1 SNHLY, CDR2 FYNNEI. This CDR3 reads CASSQDRVNQPQHF. The CDR3 DNA is TGTGCCAGCAGTCAAGACAGGGTCAATCAGCCCCAGCATTTT.

The rearrangement links TRBV6-6 to TRBJ2-1; 10 nucleotides match TRBD2. Trimming at V came to 5 bases and at J to 7 bases, leaving 11 bases not matched to a gene. The CDR3 extends over 16 amino acids. Germline lookup yields CDR1 MNHNY and CDR2 SVGAGI (reference sequence). The CDR3 bases are TGTGCCAGCAGTCTTCGGCCTAGCGGGAGTTCGAATGAGCAGTTCTTC. It codes for CASSLRPSGSSNEQFF.

The chain links TRBV5-1 to TRBJ1-2; TRBD1 matches 7 bases. The CDR3 runs to 15 residues. With V trimmed by 3 bases and J by 4 bases, 9 bases remained unmatched. Germline CDR1 reads SGHRS; CDR2 reads YFSETQ. CDR3 protein: CASSYDGQDLYGYTF. CDR3 bases: TGCGCCAGCAGCTACGATGGACAGGACCTCTATGGCTACACCTTC.